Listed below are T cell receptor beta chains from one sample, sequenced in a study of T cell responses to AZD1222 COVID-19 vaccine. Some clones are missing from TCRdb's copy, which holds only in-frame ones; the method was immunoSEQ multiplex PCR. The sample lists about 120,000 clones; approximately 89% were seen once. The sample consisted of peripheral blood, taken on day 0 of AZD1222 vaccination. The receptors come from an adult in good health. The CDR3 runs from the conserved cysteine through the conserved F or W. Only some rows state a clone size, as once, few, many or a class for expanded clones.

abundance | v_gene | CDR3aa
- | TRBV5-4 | CASSSKTTNEKLFF
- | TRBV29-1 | CSVEGNTEAFF
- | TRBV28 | CASSLSGTGQNEQFF
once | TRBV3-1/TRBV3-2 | CASSPPPRGLLRETQYF
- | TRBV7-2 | CASSLVRGMQPQHF
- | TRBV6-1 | CASSEVQGISSPLHF
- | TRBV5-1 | CASSLDRMAGGALNEQFF
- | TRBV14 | CASSQGPGGNSPLHF
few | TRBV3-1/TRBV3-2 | CASSTLYGYTF
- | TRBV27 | CASSRSPAGTHNSPLHF
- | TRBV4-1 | CASSQGQREQYF
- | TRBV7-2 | CASSPSDRRNSYGYTF
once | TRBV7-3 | CASSLGTTHYNEQFF
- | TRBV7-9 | CASSLARQGGAMNTEAFF
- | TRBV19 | CASGPAGVYEQYF
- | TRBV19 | CASTPLDLTRGTEAFF
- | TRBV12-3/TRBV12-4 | CASSFYGTGKKFF
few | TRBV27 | CASSLGREDGDTQYF
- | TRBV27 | CASSFLTAGMNTEAFF
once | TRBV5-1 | CASSLVTGGLSTGELFF
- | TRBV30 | CAWSDRGATNEKLFF
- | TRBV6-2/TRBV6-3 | CASSYGLAGGSYEQYF
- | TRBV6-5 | CASSYAGDTIYF
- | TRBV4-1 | CASSQDGTGPEKLFF
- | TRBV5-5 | CASSVLYEQYF
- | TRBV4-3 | CASSQESLSWGSYNSPLHF
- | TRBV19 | CASSIGGTSFEAFF
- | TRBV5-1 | CASSLAEGRGTEAFF
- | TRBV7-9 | CASSSIQEYQTEAFF